Below, 27 T cell receptor beta chains from the same sample are listed, as sequenced in a study of shared clonotypes between healthy human individuals. Naive CD8 cells comprised CD45RO-negative, CCR7-positively selected cells, excluding terminally differentiated effector memory CD45RA+ cells. Sequencing used immunoSEQ multiplex PCR; TCRdb keeps in-frame clones, though not all of them. The data show about 590,000 clones, with about 95% seen just once and roughly 0.1% held by the top ten. Sequenced material: naive CD8+ T cells sorted from blood. The receptors here all came from a woman in her thirties in good health.

V gene TRBV9 combines with J gene TRBJ2-5, with D perhaps TRBD2 (5 bases). With 4 bases removed from V and 1 base from J, the gap between germline ends came to 11 bases. The germline V gene has CDR1 SGDLS and CDR2 YYNGEE. This CDR3 contains 14 residues. As DNA, the CDR3 is TGTGCCAGCAGCCCCGGGGTTTTCCAAGAGACCCAGTACTTC. This gives the protein CASSPGVFQETQYF. The full variable domain, its missing parts supplied by reference TRBV9 and TRBJ2-5, is DSGVTQTPKHLITATGQRVTLRCSPRSGDLSVYWYQQSLDQGLQFLIQYYNGEERAKGNILERFSAQQFPDLHSELNLSSLELGDSALYFCASSPGVFQETQYFGPGTRLLVL.

V usage is TRBV2 and J usage is TRBJ1-1, with no clear D. Trimming took 2 bases from V and 3 from J, leaving 13 bases between them. The CDR3 has 15 amino acids. In germline, CDR1 is SNHLY, CDR2 FYNNEI. DNA of the CDR3: TGTGCCAGCAGTGAATTCGTTACGAGGCACACTGAAGCTTTCTTT. It encodes CASSEFVTRHTEAFF.

The chain is built from TRBV10-2 and TRBJ2-7; D is possibly TRBD1 (5 bases). Germline-derived CDR1 and CDR2 are WSHSY and SAAADI. Trimming took 2 bases from V and 5 from J, leaving 13 bases between them. The CDR3 extends over 14 amino acids. CDR3 DNA: TGCGCCAGCAGTGAGGCTACCAGGGCCGACGAGCAGTACTTC. Its protein product is CASSEATRADEQYF.

This clone has only one observation. The J gene is TRBJ2-7, the V gene TRBV11-2, with 12 nucleotides matching TRBD2. The junction had 12 bases not matched to a gene; V was cut back by 0 bases and J by 3 bases. The CDR3 consists of 19 residues. Germline lookup yields CDR1 SGHAT and CDR2 FQNNGV. DNA for the CDR3: TGTGCCAGCAGCTTAGAGCGCTGGACTAGCGGGAAGAGTCGCTACGAGCAGTACTTC. Translated, it gives CASSLERWTSGKSRYEQYF.

The V call is TRBV10-3, the J call TRBJ2-2; the match to TRBD2 covers 10 bases. The CDR3 consists of 16 residues. V gave up 6 bases and J gave up 3 bases; unmatched junction bases: 7. Per the germline V gene, CDR1 is ENHRY and CDR2 is SYGVKD. The CDR3, as DNA: TGTGCCATCAGGCCTACTAGCGGGACGTACACCGGGGAGCTGTTTTTT. Translation gives CAIRPTSGTYTGELFF.

This chain connects TRBV28 to TRBJ2-7; TRBD1 is a possible D gene (5 bases). The CDR3 extends over 13 amino acids. Per germline, CDR1 MDHEN and CDR2 SYDVKM. Trimming shortened V by 8 bases and J by 3 bases, and 14 bases separated the two germline ends. CDR3 amino acids: CASRNRFHYEQYF. DNA of the CDR3: TGTGCCAGCCGTAACAGGTTCCACTACGAGCAGTACTTC.

V usage is TRBV28 and J usage is TRBJ1-4, with D possibly matching TRBD1 (6 bases). Per the germline V gene, CDR1 is MDHEN and CDR2 is SYDVKM. Trimming took 5 bases from V and 5 from J, leaving 15 bases between them. This CDR3 contains 15 residues. CDR3 nucleotide sequence: TGTGCCAGCAGTCGACCGGGACAACTGAATGAAAAACTGTTTTTT. It specifies CASSRPGQLNEKLFF.

This rearrangement joins TRBV27 to TRBJ2-7; D call uncertain. Germline assignment: CDR1 MNHEY and CDR2 SMNVEV (reference sequence). The CDR3 has 13 amino acids. The V end was cut by 10 bases, the J end by 1 base, with 14 bases between. CDR3 sequence (DNA): TGTGCCACCCAAACCACCGCTTCCTACGAGCAGTACTTC. It encodes CATQTTASYEQYF.

The chain is built from TRBV20-1 and TRBJ2-1, with D unclear. The V end was cut by 0 bases, the J end by 15 bases, with 12 bases between. The CDR3 runs to 11 residues. Germline assignment: CDR1 DFQATT and CDR2 SNEGSKA (reference sequence). The CDR3 spells CSAREQNTWFF. The CDR3 coding sequence is TGCAGTGCTAGAGAGCAGAACACTTGGTTCTTC.

The chain recombines TRBV1 with TRBJ2-1; TRBD2 is taken as the D call from the table, unchecked against the DNA. TRBV1 is given as a pseudogene. CDR3 size: 16 residues. As DNA, the CDR3 is TGCACCAGCAGCCAAGAGGTGGGCGGGAGAAGGGATGAGCAGTTCTTC. Translating gives CTSSQEVGGRRDEQFF.

The V and J genes are TRBV2 and TRBJ2-1; 12 nucleotides match TRBD2. V was clipped by 2 bases and J by 9 bases; unmatched bases: 8. The germline gives CDR1 SNHLY, CDR2 FYNNEI. This CDR3 has 16 amino acids. The CDR3 spells CASSESRLAGASEQFF. The CDR3 DNA reads as TGTGCCAGCAGTGAAAGCCGACTAGCGGGAGCTAGTGAGCAGTTCTTC.

As for this clone: Other DNA sequences in this specimen translate into the identical CDR3. V gene TRBV6-5 combines with J gene TRBJ1-2; D is undetermined. This CDR3 is 14 amino acids long. CDR1 MNHEY and CDR2 SVGAGI come from the germline V gene. Trimming left V 0 bases short and J 4 bases short, with 9 bases between. The CDR3 loop reads CASSYSEGFYGYTF. The CDR3 DNA is TGTGCCAGCAGTTACTCGGAAGGGTTCTATGGCTACACCTTC.

V and J are TRBV19 and TRBJ2-1; the D is unclear. Germline CDR1 reads LNHDA; CDR2 reads SQIVND (reference sequence). CDR3 size: 11 residues. The CDR3 reads CATTPDRVRFF. CDR3 nucleotide sequence: TGTGCTACGACGCCAGATCGTGTACGGTTCTTC.

The CDR3 bases are TGTGCCAGCAGCCAAGAACTGGGGGGCGCTTCCCAGCCCCAGCATTTT. Translating it yields CASSQELGGASQPQHF. The chain recombines TRBV4-2 with TRBJ1-5; TRBD1 is a possible D gene (6 bases). V dropped 0 bases and J dropped 7 bases, with 16 bases sitting between them. Germline CDR1 LGHNA, CDR2 YNFKEQ. The CDR3 is 16 amino acids.

This clone appeared a single time. The chain uses TRBV7-9 and TRBJ2-7; tentatively, D is TRBD2 (5 bases). Per the germline V gene, CDR1 is SEHNR and CDR2 is FQNEAQ (reference sequence). The CDR3 sequence is 13 residues long. V lost 4 bases and J 2 bases, leaving 9 bases between the germline ends. CDR3 residues: CASSSGFTYEQYF. In nucleotides, the CDR3 is TGTGCCAGCAGCTCGGGATTTACCTACGAGCAGTACTTC. The full variable domain, in which reference TRBV7-9 and TRBJ2-7 provide the parts outside the CDR3, is DTGVSQNPRHKITKRGQNVTFRCDPISEHNRLYWYRQTLGQGPEFLTYFQNEAQLEKSRLLSDRFSAERPKGSFSTLEIQRTEQGDSAMYLCASSSGFTYEQYFGPGTRLTVT.

As concerns this clone: Within the sample, other DNA sequences also encode this same CDR3. The chain carries TRBV4-2 and TRBJ2-7, with 12 bases aligning to TRBD2. Germline V gene sequence: CDR1 LGHNA, CDR2 YNFKEQ. The junction had 1 base not matched to a gene; V was cut back by 1 base and J by 3 bases. The CDR3 has 15 residues. CDR3 residues: CASSQVLAGGYEQYF. The DNA for the CDR3 is TGTGCCAGCAGCCAAGTACTAGCGGGAGGCTACGAGCAGTACTTC.

This clone has only one observation. The chain is built from TRBV9 and TRBJ1-3; D is unresolved. This CDR3 region has 15 residues. Germline lookup yields CDR1 SGDLS and CDR2 YYNGEE. Trimming removed 3 bases at V and 9 bases at J, with 19 bases between. The CDR3 is CASSDRETTTGTIYF. The CDR3 DNA sequence: TGTGCCAGCAGCGACCGGGAAACTACCACGGGCACCATATATTTT.

In DNA, the CDR3 is TGTGCCAGCAGCCAAGATCTGCGGGAGTTAGACGAGCAGTACTTC. This sequence encodes CASSQDLRELDEQYF. This chain links TRBV14 with TRBJ2-7; 7 nucleotides match TRBD2. From germline, CDR1 is SGHDN and CDR2 FVKESK. V lost 0 bases to trimming and J lost 5 bases; unmatched junction nucleotides: 7. This CDR3 is 15 amino acids long.

The chain employs TRBV7-9 and TRBJ2-1; TRBD1 matches at 8 bases. J gave up 5 bases and V 5 bases, and 8 bases lay outside the gene matches. CDR1 is SEHNR and CDR2 is FQNEAQ in the germline V gene (reference sequence). This CDR3 region has 15 residues. CDR3 residues: CASSPRDRGHNEQFF. CDR3 DNA sequence: TGTGCCAGCAGCCCCCGTGACAGGGGTCACAATGAGCAGTTCTTC.

The J gene is TRBJ2-5, the V gene TRBV7-3; D call uncertain. CDR3 length: 14 amino acids. V shed 5 bases and J shed 0 bases, with 10 bases lying between them. The germline V gene encodes CDR1 SGHTA and CDR2 FQGTGA. In nucleotides, the CDR3 is TGTGCCAGCAGCCCGTGGTCGAACCAAGAGACCCAGTACTTC. Its translation: CASSPWSNQETQYF.

J is TRBJ2-1 and V is TRBV4-2, with a possible D match to TRBD1 (5 bases). Germline-derived CDR1 and CDR2 are LGHNA and YNFKEQ. The CDR3 sequence is 16 residues long. Between the trimmed V and J ends, which lost 0 bases and 12 bases, there was a span of 21 bases. In nucleotides, the CDR3 is TGTGCCAGCAGCCAAGATACAGGTATCATCAGCATTGGGCAGTTCTTC. Protein product: CASSQDTGIISIGQFF.

This rearrangement joins TRBV6-1 to TRBJ2-1; D is ambiguous. The CDR3 consists of 15 residues. Between the trimmed V and J ends, which lost 8 bases and 0 bases, there was a span of 14 bases. Germline V gene data show CDR1 as MNHNS and CDR2 as SASEGT. The CDR3 DNA reads TGTGCCAGCGCCTTGGGAAGGAACTCCTACAATGAGCAGTTCTTC. As protein: CASALGRNSYNEQFF.

The V call is TRBV28, the J call TRBJ2-7; no clear D gene. Germline V gives CDR1 MDHEN, CDR2 SYDVKM. CDR3 length: 12 amino acids. Between the trimmed V and J ends, which lost 6 bases and 3 bases, there was a span of 9 bases. CDR3 loop: CASSFDHYEQYF. The CDR3 region has the DNA TGTGCCAGCAGCTTTGACCACTACGAGCAGTACTTC.

The chain is built from TRBV19 and TRBJ2-1, with 7 bases matching TRBD2. The length of the CDR3 is 13 residues. CDR1 is LNHDA, CDR2 SQIVND, per germline (reference sequence). The V gene end was trimmed by 6 bases and the J gene end by 2 bases; junction bases not matched to a gene: 1. CDR3 sequence (DNA): TGTGCCAGTAGCGGGAGGACCTACAATGAGCAGTTCTTC. Its translation is CASSGRTYNEQFF.

The chain employs TRBV19 and TRBJ2-5; TRBD1 aligns across 10 bases. The DNA end lines up better with TRBJ2-7; the J call may be wrong. CDR1 and CDR2 from the germline V gene are LNHDA and SQIVND (reference sequence). The CDR3 runs 12 residues. The CDR3 spells CASRDRGYEQYF. CDR3 in DNA: TGTGCCAGCCGGGACAGGGGCTACGAGCAGTACTTC.

This clone showed up just once. The junction departs from the called germline gene at one end, perhaps through a read error. J is TRBJ1-4 and V is TRBV6-5, with 9 bases fitting TRBD1. Looked up from germline, CDR1 is MNHEY and CDR2 is SVGAGI. CDR3 length: 13 residues. CDR3 coding DNA: TGTGCCAGTGGACAGGGGAACGGGCTCCTCGTTGTTTTT. It specifies CASGQGNGLLVVF.

The rearrangement joins TRBV27 to TRBJ2-5; D might be TRBD2 (5 bases). Germline V CDR1 and CDR2: MNHEY, SMNVEV (reference sequence). The V end was cut by 6 bases, the J end by 0 bases, with 20 bases between. This CDR3 spans 17 amino acids. CDR3: CASRPRFFNGDQETQYF. The CDR3 nucleotides read TGTGCCAGCAGGCCCCGATTCTTCAACGGGGACCAAGAGACCCAGTACTTC.